This section outlines one T cell receptor (beta chain) sequence together with its context. No antigen is known for it. One base away there is no much larger clone; base qualities are not given. Using the deep immunoSEQ assay, TCR CDR3 regions were amplified from genomic DNA by multiplex PCR. Extracted genomic DNA from each cell subset was distributed evenly across all wells of several immunoSEQ 96-well plates, and each plate was treated as a replicate. For sorted subsets, 200 to 250 ng genomic DNA, equal to tens of thousands of T cell genomes, was loaded into each replicate PCR. Purified libraries were quantified with a Qubit 3.0 fluorometer, sized on a Bioanalyzer 2100, and re-quantified with the KAPA Library Quantification kit. A separate single-read 150-cycle Illumina NextSeq 550 flow cell was used to sequence each immunoSEQ 96-well plate. From the authors' description of their analysis: The immunoSEQ output contained only junctional sequences without quality scores, so filtering could not match that applied to full-length reads. To assign V/J genes and CDR3, sequences were annotated against IMGT germline references using PyIR, a Python wrapper for IgBLAST v1.9. Reads were filtered out if the reads had weak V/J assignments (E-value above 1e-6), no CDR3, stop codons, out-of-frame junctions, or ambiguous translated residues. V3J clonotypes were defined as sequences sharing an identical inferred V gene, J gene, and CDR3 amino acid sequence. Percentage overlap between repertoires was calculated by dividing the number of shared unique clonotypes by the size of the smaller repertoire. Three approaches were used to assess repertoire richness: RTK rarefaction, the Chao1 estimator, and Recon v2.1 estimates of unobserved clonotypes. Generation probabilities for all TCRbeta clonotypes obtained by the gDNA method from a few donors were computed using OLGA. TCRdb took this table from immuneACCESS and kept in-frame rearrangements with V and J called. Such tables lack part of the clones; where checked against another copy, unresolved V genes explain under half of the gap, and the rest is unexplained. V and J calls and clone size are as listed in that table; D and trimming were resolved from the DNA. The sample records roughly 810,000 clones, roughly 96% of which are singletons. About 0.22% of the sample is in the top ten clones.

CD8 naive samples consisted of CD45RO-negative cells that were positively selected for CCR7, yielding a CD45RA+CCR7+ population without TemRA cells. Donors were healthy HIV-negative adults with no recently reported acute infections or vaccinations. Every donor was a Caucasian adult residing in Nashville, Tennessee, USA. After blood collection by leukapheresis, PBMCs were isolated using Ficoll-Histopaque density gradient centrifugation and then cryopreserved in the vapor phase of liquid nitrogen. Analytical flow cytometry was used to check the purity and quantity of every magnetically sorted T cell population. From each sorted fraction, genomic DNA was isolated and quantified by UV absorbance on a Nanodrop 2000c. The cysteine opens and the phenylalanine closes a CDR3 of 16 amino acids. Just CDR3 DNA is preserved here, 48 bases in frame from base 1. The germline V gene supplies CDR1 SNHLY and CDR2 FYNNEI. V drops 6 bases and J drops 1 base, leaving 16 bases in between.

The data were obtained in a study of shared clonotypes between healthy human individuals (dated by TCRdb to about 2020). About the investigation overall: The cohort included three men and a couple of women between 18 and 49 years of age. Leukapheresis yielded between about 0.85 and 10 billion PBMCs per donor. Per donor, three plates each were used for CD4 naive and CD4 memory, two for CD8 naive, and one for CD8 memory. To estimate repertoire size and how much clonotypes are shared between individuals, the study performed deep sequencing of blood TCR repertoires from roughly five healthy adults. Different laboratories and diverse techniques were used to prepare libraries and sequence TCR repertoires, to increase sequencing depth and limit assay-specific biases.

General conclusions and limits of the study: The small number of donors limited the genetic and exposure-history diversity represented. Naive subsets generally had larger estimated clonotype richness than memory subsets. Sharing across a few donors was observed for 4.5% to 6.5% of naive CD4, over 3% of naive CD8, about 2.5% of memory CD4, and over 0.3% of memory CD8 clonotypes. Sampling was restricted to blood, and TCR repertoires in tissues likely differ from the TCR repertoires found in blood. Even with the large sequencing depth, rarefaction of the sorted-subset datasets indicated that sequencing was incomplete. Higher generation probabilities were observed for clonotypes shared by all four sorted-subset donors than for non-shared clonotypes. Pairwise subsampling led to the expectation that sequencing depth would affect the degree of clonotype sharing among donors.

The receptor comes from a man aged 30 to 39 in good health. The chain was built from TRBV2 and TRBJ1-5; TRBD1 is a possible D gene, resting on 5 matching bases. The specimen sequenced was naive CD8+ T cells sorted from blood. The cell subset or site tag for this specimen amounts to: CD45RA+CCR7+. The CDR3 protein sequence reads: CASRDPTGFSNQPQHF. The DNA is TGTGCCAGCAGGGACCCCACAGGATTCAGCAATCAGCCCCAGCATTTT. The full variable domain, with segments outside the CDR3 supplied by the reference TRBV2 and TRBJ1-5 proteins, appears as EPEVTQTPSHQVTQMGQEVILRCVPISNHLYFYWYRQILGQKVEFLVSFYNNEISEKSEIFDDQFSVERPDGSNFTLKIRSTKLEDSAMYFCASRDPTGFSNQPQHFGDGTRLSIL.